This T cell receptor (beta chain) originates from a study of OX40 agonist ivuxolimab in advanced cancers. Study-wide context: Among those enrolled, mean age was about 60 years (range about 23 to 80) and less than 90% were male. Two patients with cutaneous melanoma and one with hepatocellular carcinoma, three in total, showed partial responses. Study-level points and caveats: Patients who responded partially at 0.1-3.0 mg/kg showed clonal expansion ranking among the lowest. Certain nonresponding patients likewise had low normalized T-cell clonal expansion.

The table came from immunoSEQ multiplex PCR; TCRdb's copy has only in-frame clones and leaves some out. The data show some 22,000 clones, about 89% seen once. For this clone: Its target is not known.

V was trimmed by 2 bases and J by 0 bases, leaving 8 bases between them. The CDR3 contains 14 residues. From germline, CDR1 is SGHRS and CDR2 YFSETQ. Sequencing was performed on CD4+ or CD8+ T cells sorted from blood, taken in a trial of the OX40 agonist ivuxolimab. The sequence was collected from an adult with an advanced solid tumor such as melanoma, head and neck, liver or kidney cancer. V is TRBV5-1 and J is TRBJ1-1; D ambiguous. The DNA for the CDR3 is TGCGCCAGCAGCTTCGGGCTGATGAACACTGAAGCTTTCTTT. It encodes CASSFGLMNTEAFF.